Each of the 5 T cell receptor beta chains below was sequenced from the same sample in a study of cytomegalovirus exposure and HLA in healthy donors. The PCR made use of 60 Vbeta and 13 Jbeta primers. Here immunoSEQ multiplex PCR was the method, and the copy in TCRdb shows in-frame clones only, minus some. The table lists about 170,000 clones, around 85% of them singletons. Sequencing was done on a sample of PBMCs. Every receptor here comes from a boy between 2 and 10 years old in good health and CMV-seronegative.

J is TRBJ2-2 and V is TRBV5-4; D is unresolved. This CDR3 has 15 residues. Deletions cut 4 bases from V and 0 bases from J, with 10 bases between. Germline V gene sequence: CDR1 SGHNT, CDR2 YYREEE (reference sequence). This CDR3 reads CASSPEAANTGELFF. CDR3 bases: TGTGCCAGCAGCCCTGAGGCGGCGAACACCGGGGAGCTGTTTTTT. The full variable domain, with the rest looked up from reference TRBV5-4 and TRBJ2-2, is ETGVTQSPTHLIKTRGQQVTLRCSSQSGHNTVSWYQQALGQGPQFIFQYYREEENGRGNFPPRFSGLQFPNYSSELNVNALELDDSALYLCASSPEAANTGELFFGEGSRLTVL.

This chain uses TRBV6-5 with TRBJ2-2; weak D call: TRBD2 (5 bases). Germline V lookup: CDR1 MNHEY, CDR2 SVGAGI. CDR3 length: 14 residues. The ends were cut back, 8 bases at V and 0 bases at J, with 10 bases in the middle. The CDR3 sequence is CASGRATNTGELFF. CDR3 coding DNA: TGTGCCAGCGGGCGGGCGACGAACACCGGGGAGCTGTTTTTT.

V usage is TRBV9 and J usage is TRBJ2-1, with 9 bases identical to TRBD2. Germline V gene data show CDR1 as SGDLS and CDR2 as YYNGEE. This CDR3 region has 16 residues. Losses at the gene ends were 3 bases for V and 3 bases for J; bases not matched to a gene: 7. The DNA of the CDR3 is TGTGCCAGCAGCGCATCCGGGACTAGCAGCTACAATGAGCAGTTCTTC. This translates into CASSASGTSSYNEQFF.

This chain links TRBV10-1 with TRBJ2-7, with TRBD1 matching 7 bases. The V segment lost 2 bases and the J segment 2 bases; nucleotides outside the gene matches: 0. Germline loops: CDR1 WNHNN, CDR2 SYGVQD (reference sequence). This CDR3 is 13 amino acids long. CDR3 in amino acids: CASSETGAYEQYF. In DNA, the CDR3 is TGCGCCAGCAGTGAGACAGGGGCCTACGAGCAGTACTTC.

The J gene is TRBJ2-3, the V gene TRBV10-2; D may be TRBD2 (6 bases). The germline CDR1 and CDR2 sequences are WSHSY and SAAADI. This CDR3 spans 14 amino acids. Trimming stripped 0 bases from V and 3 bases from J, with 7 bases between. The CDR3 nucleotides read TGCGCCAGCAGTGAGTCCGGGGGAACAGATACGCAGTATTTT. Protein sequence: CASSESGGTDTQYF.